Following are 22 T cell receptor beta chains from one sample sequenced in a study of blood T cell repertoires in COVID-19. Measured with immunoSEQ multiplex PCR; TCRdb has only the in-frame clones, and not every one. The sample consists of about 200,000 clones, roughly 77% of them appearing once. Sequenced material: peripheral blood. The receptors were gathered from a middle-aged woman with COVID-19, enrolled during active disease.

This clone was detected a few times. The sample contains more than one DNA sequence encoding this CDR3. V usage is TRBV6-5 and J usage is TRBJ1-1; D unresolved. Germline values: CDR1 MNHEY, CDR2 SVGAGI. The CDR3 spans 15 residues. The V end was cut by 2 bases, the J end by 1 base, with 11 bases between. CDR3: CASSYGGAGNTEAFF. CDR3 DNA: TGTGCCAGCAGTTACGGAGGAGCAGGGAACACTGAAGCTTTCTTT.

J is TRBJ2-5 and V is TRBV5-1; TRBD2 is a possible D gene (7 bases). Germline V lookup: CDR1 SGHRS, CDR2 YFSETQ. The CDR3 is made up of 15 amino acids. V lost 4 bases, J lost 5 bases, and 18 bases lay in between. CDR3 residues: CASSPEGGSGETQYF. The CDR3 region has the DNA TGCGCCAGCAGCCCTGAGGGGGGGTCGGGGGAGACCCAGTACTTC.

The V gene is TRBV30, the J gene TRBJ2-5; D is unclear. Trimming removed 3 bases from V and 5 bases from J, with 7 bases in between. Germline loops: CDR1 GTSNPN, CDR2 SVGIG (reference sequence). This CDR3 spans 11 amino acids. The CDR3 nucleotides are TGTGCCTGGAGCCAAGCGGAGACCCAGTACTTC. The encoded protein is CAWSQAETQYF.

Only a few counts were recorded for this clone. V and J are TRBV4-3 and TRBJ1-4, with 8 bases matching TRBD1. The ends lost 4 bases at V and 7 bases at J; junction bases unmatched: 8. CDR3 length: 15 amino acids. In germline, CDR1 is LGHNA, CDR2 YSLEER. CDR3 in amino acids: CASSPETGVTEKLFF. The CDR3, as DNA: TGCGCCAGCAGCCCCGAGACAGGGGTAACTGAAAAACTGTTTTTT.

V and J are TRBV20-1 and TRBJ1-1; D is unresolved. CDR1 and CDR2 (germline): DFQATT, SNEGSKA (reference sequence). This CDR3 is built from 9 residues. In DNA form, the CDR3 reads TGCAAGATTGATAGTGAAGCTTTCTTT. Amino acids: CKIDSEAFF.

The CDR3 DNA sequence: TGTGCTAGTGGTTTGGTAGGTAGCATTACAGATACGCAGTATTTT. Protein: CASGLVGSITDTQYF. This rearrangement joins TRBV12-5 to TRBJ2-3; D is ambiguous. Trimming pared 0 bases from V and 3 bases from J, leaving 10 bases between. Germline CDR1 LGHNT, CDR2 FRNRAP. This CDR3 has 15 residues.

Only a few counts were recorded for this clone. V is TRBV5-4 and J is TRBJ2-7; 9 bases fit TRBD2. CDR1 SGHNT and CDR2 YYREEE come from the germline V gene (reference sequence). V trimming: 3 bases; J trimming: 3 bases; junction bases outside the gene matches: 7. This CDR3 has 15 residues. The CDR3 loop reads CASSSGTSRYYEQYF. CDR3 nucleotides: TGTGCCAGCAGCTCCGGGACTAGCCGGTACTACGAGCAGTACTTC.

The chain uses TRBV6-5 and TRBJ1-6; D may be TRBD1 (6 bases). CDR1 and CDR2 from the germline V gene are MNHEY and SVGAGI. Trimming left V 2 bases short and J 9 bases short, with 8 bases between. The CDR3 totals 13 residues. CDR3 sequence: CASSYRGGSPLHF. CDR3 coding DNA: TGTGCCAGCAGTTACCGAGGGGGTTCACCCCTCCACTTT.

The V and J genes are TRBV2 and TRBJ2-5; 11 bases line up with TRBD2. The CDR3 has 15 residues. V was pared by 7 bases and J by 5 bases, with 9 bases of the junction left unmatched. Germline CDR1 SNHLY, CDR2 FYNNEI. In DNA form, the CDR3 reads TGTGCCAGCATATGGGTCATAGCGGGAGGGGAGACCCAGTACTTC. Its translation is CASIWVIAGGETQYF.

The chain links TRBV7-2 to TRBJ2-7, with 9 bases lining up with TRBD1. With V trimmed by 0 bases and J by 3 bases, 3 bases remained unmatched. Germline CDR1 reads SGHTA; CDR2 reads FQGNSA. The length of the CDR3 is 15 residues. The CDR3 region has the DNA TGTGCCAGCAGCTTAGCGACAGGGGGTGACTACGAGCAGTACTTC. Translated: CASSLATGGDYEQYF.

The chain combines TRBV6-6 with TRBJ1-3, with D unresolved. The CDR3 sequence is 13 residues long. V dropped 6 bases and J dropped 0 bases, with 6 bases sitting between them. Germline lookup yields CDR1 MNHNY and CDR2 SVGAGI (reference sequence). CDR3 in amino acids: CASRGGSGNTIYF. Here the CDR3 DNA reads TGTGCCAGCAGAGGAGGCTCTGGAAACACCATATATTTT.

The chain carries TRBV9 and TRBJ2-1; TRBD2 aligns across 8 bases. CDR3 length: 16 residues. Germline trimming cut 1 base from V and 5 bases from J; bases unmatched to any gene: 8. Germline V lookup: CDR1 SGDLS, CDR2 YYNGEE. The CDR3 DNA sequence: TGTGCCAGCAGCGTAAGCTCCGGGAGGGCCAACAATGAGCAGTTCTTC. Translation gives CASSVSSGRANNEQFF.

The chain combines TRBV19 with TRBJ1-4; D call uncertain. CDR3 size: 14 residues. Trimming took off 3 bases at V and 1 base at J, with 6 bases between the two ends. CDR1 is LNHDA and CDR2 is SQIVND in the germline V gene (reference sequence). In nucleotides, the CDR3 is TGTGCCAGTAGTATCCCAGGAACTAATGAAAAACTGTTTTTT. Its translation is CASSIPGTNEKLFF.

The CDR3 bases are TGTGCCAGCAGCCCGAGTGCCCTAGGTGTGGAGCAGTTCTTC. Residues: CASSPSALGVEQFF. This chain joins TRBV14 and TRBJ2-1; no definite D call. From germline, CDR1 is SGHDN and CDR2 FVKESK. V lost 4 bases to trimming and J lost 10 bases, with 17 bases between them. The CDR3 length is 14 residues.

The V call is TRBV3-1 (or the pseudogene TRBV3-2), the J call TRBJ1-1, with 7 bases fitting TRBD1. CDR1 and CDR2 (germline): LGHDT, YNNKEL (reference sequence). The CDR3 has 17 residues. Trimming removed 3 bases from V and 5 bases from J; junction bases left unmatched: 15. In nucleotides, the CDR3 is TGTGCCAGCAGCCACGGACGGACGACAGGGCGAAGTACTGAAGCTTTCTTT. Protein sequence: CASSHGRTTGRSTEAFF.

The chain links TRBV15 to TRBJ1-1; 11 bases map to TRBD1. V was pared by 5 bases and J by 5 bases, with 4 bases of the junction left unmatched. Looked up from germline, CDR1 is LNHNV and CDR2 is YYDKDF (reference sequence). There are 14 residues in the CDR3. The CDR3, as DNA: TGTGCCACCAGCGCCGGGACAGGGGGTACTGAAGCTTTCTTT. Its translation: CATSAGTGGTEAFF.

The CDR3 region is CASSPHSLAGGPTDTQYF. In DNA form, the CDR3 reads TGTGCCAGCAGCCCACATTCACTAGCGGGGGGGCCCACAGATACGCAGTATTTT. The chain carries TRBV3-1 (or the pseudogene TRBV3-2) and TRBJ2-3, with 13 nucleotides matching TRBD2. Unmatched junction bases numbered 9, after V lost 4 bases and J lost 2 bases. This CDR3 spans 18 amino acids. CDR1 is LGHDT, CDR2 YNNKEL, per germline (reference sequence).

The CDR3 sequence is CASSLDGRGSYGYTF. In DNA, the CDR3 is TGTGCCAGCAGCTTAGATGGCAGGGGGTCCTATGGCTACACCTTC. The V gene is TRBV7-2, the J gene TRBJ1-2, with TRBD1 matching 7 bases. The ends lost 1 base at V and 4 bases at J; junction bases unmatched: 6. CDR3 length equals 15 residues. CDR1 SGHTA and CDR2 FQGNSA come from the germline V gene.

This clone has just one count. The chain carries TRBV5-4 and TRBJ2-3; D remains unclear. The CDR3 has 14 residues. In germline, CDR1 is SGHNT, CDR2 YYREEE (reference sequence). Trimming cost V 1 base and J 5 bases, with 11 bases left between them. Here the CDR3 reads CASSLFQVGDTQYF. The CDR3 DNA reads TGTGCCAGCAGCTTGTTTCAGGTTGGAGATACGCAGTATTTT.

V gene TRBV4-1 combines with J gene TRBJ1-1, with 9 bases lining up with TRBD1. Looked up from germline, CDR1 is MGHRA and CDR2 is YSYEKL. The V segment lost 1 base and the J segment 1 base; nucleotides outside the gene matches: 10. This CDR3 contains 18 residues. The CDR3 is CASSQGQLPGQGNTEAFF. CDR3 coding DNA: TGCGCCAGCAGCCAAGGTCAGTTACCGGGACAGGGGAACACTGAAGCTTTCTTT.

V is TRBV30 and J is TRBJ1-1, with 9 bases identical to TRBD1. The length of the CDR3 is 14 residues. The germline V gene has CDR1 GTSNPN and CDR2 SVGIG (reference sequence). Losses at the gene ends were 2 bases for V and 1 base for J; bases not matched to a gene: 2. The CDR3 region is CAWSRTGANTEAFF. The CDR3 DNA is TGTGCCTGGAGTCGGACAGGGGCGAACACTGAAGCTTTCTTT.

V usage is TRBV27 and J usage is TRBJ1-5; the D is unclear. V shed 8 bases and J shed 0 bases, with 14 bases lying between them. There are 15 residues in the CDR3. Germline V gene sequence: CDR1 MNHEY, CDR2 SMNVEV (reference sequence). The CDR3 reads CASHLGAGSNQPQHF. CDR3 sequence (DNA): TGTGCCAGCCATTTAGGAGCGGGTAGCAATCAGCCCCAGCATTTT.